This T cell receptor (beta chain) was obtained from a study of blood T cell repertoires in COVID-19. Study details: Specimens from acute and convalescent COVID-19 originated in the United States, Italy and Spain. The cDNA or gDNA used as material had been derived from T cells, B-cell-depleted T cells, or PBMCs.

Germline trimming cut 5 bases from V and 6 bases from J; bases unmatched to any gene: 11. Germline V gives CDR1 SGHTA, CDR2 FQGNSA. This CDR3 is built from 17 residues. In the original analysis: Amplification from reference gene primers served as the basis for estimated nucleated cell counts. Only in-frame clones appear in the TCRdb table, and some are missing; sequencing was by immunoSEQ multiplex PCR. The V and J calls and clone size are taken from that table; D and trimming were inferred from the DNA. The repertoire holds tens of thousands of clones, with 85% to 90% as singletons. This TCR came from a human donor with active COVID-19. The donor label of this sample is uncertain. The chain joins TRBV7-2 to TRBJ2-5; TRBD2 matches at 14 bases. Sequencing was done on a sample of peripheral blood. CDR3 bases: TGTGCCAGCAGCCTCTCCGGACTAGCGGGGGGAGGGAAGACCCAGTACTTC. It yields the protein CASSLSGLAGGGKTQYF.